A single sample gave rise to the 12 T cell receptor beta chains below, sequenced in a study of human T cells and chemical hapten exposure. Described time point: patch test 2, 6 weeks after DPC sensitization. Treatment meaning: therapeutic diphenylcyclopropenone sensitization with weekly scalp DPC. In TCRdb, the RACE reads were re-called with MiXCR into one record per CDR3 protein. The sample yields some 88,000 distinct CDR3 sequences, roughly 11% seen once. The input for sequencing was whole blood, taken in connection with sensitization to the hapten diphenylcyclopropenone (DPC). These receptors originate from a man aged 40-49 years with alopecia areata. Some clones in this sample may be carry-over from other donors' samples.

The V call is TRBV21-1, the J call TRBJ2-1. TRBV21-1 is designated a pseudogene. CDR3 size: 13 residues. The CDR3, as DNA: TGTGCCAGCAGCAACCGCTCCTACAATGAGCAGTTCTTC. It encodes CASSNRSYNEQFF.

This clonotype was detected many times. CDR3 loop: CASSPGTSSNEQFF. For the CDR3, the DNA is TGTGCCAGCAGCCCTGGGACTAGCTCCAATGAGCAGTTCTTC. This rearrangement joins TRBV7-8 to TRBJ2-1; 9 nucleotides line up with TRBD2. Germline lookup yields CDR1 SGHVS and CDR2 FQNEAQ. The CDR3 loop spans 14 amino acids. The ends lost 5 bases at V and 6 bases at J; junction bases unmatched: 5.

This clonotype was observed many times. V and J are TRBV6-1 and TRBJ2-5; D is uncertain. From germline, CDR1 is MNHNS and CDR2 SASEGT. The CDR3 is 15 residues long. The ends were cut back, 10 bases at V and 2 bases at J, with 20 bases in the middle. CDR3 region: CAIDADHTRQETQYF. The CDR3 bases are TGTGCCATCGACGCAGACCACACAAGACAAGAGACCCAGTACTTC.

This clonotype turned up a few times. The chain combines TRBV5-1 with TRBJ2-1; possibly TRBD2 for D (5 bases). The V end lost 2 bases, the J end lost 3 bases, and 15 bases lay between the germline ends. This CDR3 is built from 16 residues. The germline gives CDR1 SGHRS, CDR2 YFSETQ. CDR3 DNA sequence: TGCGCCAGCAGCTTTGGACTCCTACCTCACTACAATGAGCAGTTCTTC. Its translation: CASSFGLLPHYNEQFF.

This clonotype was seen a handful of times. This chain joins TRBV4-2 and TRBJ2-1; D gene ambiguous. Germline lookup yields CDR1 LGHNA and CDR2 YNFKEQ. Trimming stripped 0 bases from V and 9 bases from J, with 6 bases between. The CDR3 is 12 residues long. The CDR3 nucleotides read TGTGCCAGCAGCCAAGAGACGGGTGAGCAGTTCTTC. This translates into CASSQETGEQFF.

This sequence joins TRBV6-2 or TRBV6-3 and TRBJ1-4, with TRBD1 as a possible D gene (6 bases). Germline V CDR1 and CDR2: MNHEY, SVGEGT. The CDR3 extends over 17 amino acids. The germline V and J ends were trimmed by 4 bases and 2 bases, with 17 bases remaining between them. Here the CDR3 reads CASSSPIGGATNEKLFF. The CDR3 DNA sequence: TGTGCCAGCAGTTCCCCAATCGGGGGGGCGACTAATGAAAAACTGTTTTTT.

This clonotype has more than one count but fewer than ten. V gene TRBV6-5 combines with J gene TRBJ1-2; 8 positions match TRBD1. Germline assignment: CDR1 MNHEY and CDR2 SVGAGI. J gave up 8 bases and V 5 bases, and 16 bases lay outside the gene matches. The CDR3 is made up of 16 amino acids. The CDR3 bases are TGTGCCAGCAGTGGTGGACAGGGTTCTTCTCGGCGGGGCTACACCTTC. It codes for CASSGGQGSSRRGYTF.

The genes are TRBV12-3 or TRBV12-4 and TRBJ1-6; the D is unclear. Trimming shortened V by 3 bases and J by 8 bases, and 8 bases separated the two germline ends. This CDR3 spans 13 amino acids. As DNA, the CDR3 is TGTGCCAGCAGTTTTACAGCGGATTCACCCCTCCACTTT. It codes for CASSFTADSPLHF.

This clonotype came up a few times. V gene TRBV7-9 combines with J gene TRBJ2-3; D might be TRBD2 (5 bases). V was pared by 0 bases and J by 4 bases, with 8 bases between. This CDR3 contains 14 residues. CDR1 and CDR2 (germline): SEHNR, FQNEAQ (reference sequence). The CDR3 spells CASSLAPSPDTQYF. CDR3 in DNA: TGTGCCAGCAGCTTAGCGCCTAGCCCAGATACGCAGTATTTT.

This sequence joins TRBV5-1 and TRBJ1-4, with a weak D call TRBD1 (5 bases). The CDR3 is made up of 16 amino acids. In germline, CDR1 is SGHRS, CDR2 YFSETQ. V shed 4 bases and J shed 7 bases, with 20 bases lying between them. CDR3 bases: TGCGCCAGCAGCACCGGAGGTGTAGGGGTGCGTGAAAAACTGTTTTTT. The encoded protein is CASSTGGVGVREKLFF.

V and J are TRBV28 and TRBJ1-1, with 7 bases matching TRBD1. Per germline, CDR1 MDHEN and CDR2 SYDVKM. The CDR3 spans 15 residues. Trimming removed 3 bases from V and 0 bases from J; junction bases left unmatched: 4. The CDR3 protein is CASSLSDRMNTEAFF. Here the CDR3 DNA reads TGTGCCAGCAGTTTGTCGGACAGGATGAACACTGAAGCTTTCTTT.

This chain links TRBV2 with TRBJ2-5; D is uncertain. V was clipped by 8 bases and J by 1 base, with 11 bases between them. Germline V lookup: CDR1 SNHLY, CDR2 FYNNEI. This CDR3 has 13 residues. This CDR3 is CASFPLGQETQYF. The CDR3 DNA is TGTGCCAGCTTCCCCCTGGGCCAAGAGACCCAGTACTTC. Complete variable domain (other parts from reference TRBV2 and TRBJ2-5): EPEVTQTPSHQVTQMGQEVILRCVPISNHLYFYWYRQILGQKVEFLVSFYNNEISEKSEIFDDQFSVERPDGSNFTLKIRSTKLEDSAMYFCASFPLGQETQYFGPGTRLLVL.